The present TCR beta chain was sequenced within a study of T cells after yellow fever vaccination. Looking at the study overall: It was SMART-Seq v4 Ultra Low Input that prepared the fractions with low cell numbers.

TCRdb passed the 5' RACE reads through MiXCR, listing each CDR3 protein once. The repertoire consists of roughly 520,000 distinct CDR3 sequences, with around a fifth occurring once and the leading ten covering about 17%. Study-wide findings and caveats: The study noted that FACS-sorted repertoires could contain abundant clonotypes contaminating from the bulk population.

CDR1 is SGHDN, CDR2 FVKESK, per germline. The ends lost 1 base at V and 6 bases at J; junction bases unmatched: 10. The CDR3 is made up of 18 amino acids. This clonotype occurred a few times. Its antigen remains unidentified. The sequence derives from a man aged 18-30 years who received the YFV17D yellow fever vaccine. The rearrangement joins TRBV14 to TRBJ1-5, with 12 bases matching TRBD1. Here the sequenced sample was PBMCs, taken 20 to 25 days after the first yellow fever vaccination. This chain's CDR3 is CASSQVPGQGAVGQPQHF. CDR3 nucleotides: TGTGCCAGCAGCCAAGTCCCGGGACAGGGGGCGGTAGGTCAGCCCCAGCATTTT.